The clone carrying this T cell receptor beta chain was found once. Authors' processing steps: Amplification of reference gene primers was used by the study to estimate nucleated cell counts. The repertoire was sequenced with immunoSEQ multiplex PCR; TCRdb's copy has only in-frame clones and lacks some. The D gene and trimming were derived from the DNA, and the V and J assignments and clone size from that table. The table records about 68,000 clones, 86% of them present only once. The sample comes from a study of blood T cell repertoires in COVID-19. The germline V gene encodes CDR1 MGHRA and CDR2 YSYEKL. The CDR3 runs 14 residues. V lost 1 base, J lost 0 bases, and 6 bases lay in between.

This chain joins TRBV4-1 and TRBJ2-5; D possibly corresponds to TRBD1 (5 bases). The source is a man under 40 with acute or convalescent COVID-19. The sample comprised peripheral blood. The CDR3 sequence is CASSQGTNQETQYF. The CDR3 nucleotides are TGCGCCAGCAGCCAAGGGACAAACCAAGAGACCCAGTACTTC.